This record concerns one T cell receptor (beta chain) sequence. The sample belongs to a study of blood T cell repertoires in COVID-19. In the study overall: Samples representing acute and convalescent COVID-19 were sourced from the United States, Italy and Spain. T cells, B-cell-depleted T cells, or PBMCs provided the cDNA or gDNA that served as material.

Original processing methods: By means of reference gene primer amplification, nucleated cell counts were estimated. Method: immunoSEQ multiplex PCR; TCRdb's copy keeps in-frame clones and lacks some. V, J and clone size reflect that table, while D and trimming were determined from the DNA. The profile shows around 220,000 clones, around 86% of them singletons. The clonotype originates from a human donor in a cohort sampled during active COVID-19. The sample was peripheral blood.

The CDR3 protein is CASSLGQGYTGELFF. The CDR3 DNA sequence: TGTGCCAGCAGCTTAGGACAGGGATACACCGGGGAGCTGTTTTTT. This chain joins TRBV7-6 and TRBJ2-2, with 7 nucleotides matching TRBD1. Germline trimming cut 1 base from V and 3 bases from J; bases unmatched to any gene: 2. The CDR3 has 15 amino acids. Germline V CDR1 and CDR2: SGHVS, FNYEAQ.